The 14 T cell receptor beta chains reported below all come from one sample, sequenced in a study of T cells in Graves' hyperthyroidism and ophthalmopathy. The source material, RNA transcripts, was used to amplify TCR beta CDR3 regions. The HTBI primer set was used in a first-round RT-PCR of the TCR CDR3. TCRdb recomputed calls from the multiplex PCR reads with MiXCR, one row per CDR3 protein. The data hold about 360,000 distinct CDR3 sequences, with approximately 15% observed a single time. The sample was blood. The receptor set was obtained from a man aged 30-40 years with Graves' hyperthyroidism that later progressed to Graves' ophthalmopathy.

With regard to this clonotype: Possible read error: a much larger clone is one base away. The CDR3 is CASRPTGVYQPQHF. CDR3 nucleotides: TGTGCCAGCAGACCCACAGGGGTGTATCAGCCCCAGCATTTT. The rearrangement uses TRBV6-1 and TRBJ1-5; 7 bases are shared with TRBD1. Germline V gene data show CDR1 as MNHNS and CDR2 as SASEGT. The CDR3 is 14 amino acids. Germline trimming cut 6 bases from V and 5 bases from J; bases unmatched to any gene: 7.

This clonotype has at least ten counts. Here the CDR3 reads CASRRGQGDQPQHF. Here the CDR3 DNA reads TGTGCCAGCAGGCGGGGACAGGGTGATCAGCCCCAGCATTTT. The V gene is TRBV12-3 or TRBV12-4, the J gene TRBJ1-5; 9 bases agree with TRBD1. The CDR3 spans 14 residues. J was trimmed by 5 bases and V by 6 bases; bases with no gene match: 5.

This clonotype has only a few counts. The chain has TRBV15 and TRBJ2-5, with D hard to call. Deletions cut 6 bases from V and 2 bases from J, with 16 bases between. The CDR3 has 15 amino acids. CDR1 and CDR2 from the germline V gene are LNHNV and YYDKDF (reference sequence). CDR3 in amino acids: CATSFRSSSQETQYF. In DNA form, the CDR3 reads TGTGCCACCAGTTTCCGTAGTAGCTCACAAGAGACCCAGTACTTC.

This clonotype was picked up a small number of times. The chain employs TRBV3-1 and TRBJ2-5; D may correspond to TRBD1 or TRBD2 (5 bases each). The germline CDR1 and CDR2 sequences are LGHDT and YNNKEL (reference sequence). V gave up 1 base and J gave up 11 bases, with 17 bases separating them. The CDR3 runs 14 residues. The CDR3 coding sequence is TGTGCCAGCAGCCAAGCCGGGGCTAGCCTCCATCAGTACTTC. Its translation is CASSQAGASLHQYF.

This clonotype came up many times. V usage is TRBV5-1 and J usage is TRBJ2-3, with TRBD2 matching 8 bases. The CDR3 extends over 14 amino acids. V shed 2 bases, J shed 3 bases, and the junction held 2 bases outside the gene matches. Per the germline V gene, CDR1 is SGHRS and CDR2 is YFSETQ. CDR3 in DNA: TGCGCCAGCAGCTTCGGGGGGGCAACAGATACGCAGTATTTT. It codes for CASSFGGATDTQYF.

The rearrangement links TRBV2 to TRBJ2-5, with 7 bases identical to TRBD2. There are 13 residues in the CDR3. Germline values: CDR1 SNHLY, CDR2 FYNNEI. V dropped 6 bases and J dropped 5; count of bases not matched to a gene: 6. The CDR3: CASRGGWRETQYF. The CDR3 region has the DNA TGTGCCAGCAGGGGGGGGTGGCGGGAGACCCAGTACTTC.

This clonotype came up many times. The genes are TRBV24-1 and TRBJ1-1; no clear D gene. The germline gives CDR1 KGHDR, CDR2 SFDVKD. Trimming removed 3 bases at V and 1 base at J, with 14 bases between. The CDR3 runs 16 residues. The CDR3 DNA reads as TGTGCCACCAGTGATAGTACTCAAGGAGCGAACACTGAAGCTTTCTTT. The encoded protein is CATSDSTQGANTEAFF.

The table lists this clonotype with a few counts. The chain has TRBV27 and TRBJ1-6, with 11 bases identical to TRBD1. Trimming at V came to 6 bases and at J to 1 base, leaving 5 bases not matched to a gene. Germline V gene data show CDR1 as MNHEY and CDR2 as SMNVEV (reference sequence). The CDR3 has 17 residues. CDR3 DNA: TGTGCCAGCAGGCCAGGACAGGGGGCTTCCTATAATTCACCCCTCCACTTT. As protein: CASRPGQGASYNSPLHF.

This clonotype was counted a few times. This chain uses TRBV19 with TRBJ2-1, with 14 positions matching TRBD2. In germline, CDR1 is LNHDA, CDR2 SQIVND (reference sequence). J gave up 0 bases and V 4 bases, and 2 bases lay outside the gene matches. This CDR3 is 17 amino acids long. Here the CDR3 reads CASSRLAGGSSYNEQFF. As DNA, the CDR3 is TGTGCCAGTAGTAGACTAGCGGGGGGGTCCTCCTACAATGAGCAGTTCTTC.

This clonotype has ten or more counts. This chain joins TRBV2 and TRBJ1-2; 9 nucleotides agree with TRBD1. Germline V gene lookup returns CDR1 SNHLY and CDR2 FYNNEI. The CDR3 consists of 14 residues. The ends lost 5 bases at V and 3 bases at J; junction bases unmatched: 4. CDR3 in amino acids: CASSPGQGYYGYTF. The DNA for the CDR3 is TGTGCCAGCAGTCCGGGACAGGGATACTATGGCTACACCTTC.

This clonotype was seen at least ten times. The V gene is TRBV28, the J gene TRBJ1-5; D unclear. This CDR3 region has 13 residues. Germline V CDR1 and CDR2: MDHEN, SYDVKM. V was trimmed by 6 bases and J by 6 bases, leaving 12 bases between them. The CDR3 DNA reads TGTGCCAGCAGCCCCGTTCGGCGTCAGCCCCAGCATTTT. The encoded protein is CASSPVRRQPQHF.

This clonotype has ten or more counts. This chain connects TRBV7-9 to TRBJ2-7; D is unclear. CDR1 SEHNR and CDR2 FQNEAQ come from the germline V gene (reference sequence). The CDR3 is made up of 15 amino acids. V shed 1 base and J shed 0 bases, with 10 bases lying between them. The CDR3 region is CASSLEGRSSYEQYF. In DNA, the CDR3 is TGTGCCAGCAGCTTAGAGGGCAGGAGCTCCTACGAGCAGTACTTC.

Comments on this clonotype: A read error may be the cause here, since a much bigger clone is one base away. The chain joins TRBV29-1 to TRBJ2-3; a possible D gene is TRBD1 (5 bases). The CDR3 runs 11 residues. Germline-derived CDR1 and CDR2 are SQVTM and ANQGSEA. The CDR3 DNA reads TGCAGTGGGGCCTACACAGATACGCAGTGTTTT. Protein: CSGAYTDTQCF.

This clonotype was detected many times. The gene calls are TRBV7-8 and TRBJ2-7, with 8 nucleotides matching TRBD2. With V trimmed by 0 bases and J by 7 bases, 11 bases remained unmatched. The CDR3 contains 16 residues. Germline CDR1 reads SGHVS; CDR2 reads FQNEAQ. The CDR3 spells CASSLAPSGGPVEQYF. The CDR3 DNA reads TGTGCCAGCAGCTTAGCGCCAAGCGGGGGCCCCGTAGAGCAGTACTTC. Together with reference TRBV7-8 and TRBJ2-7, the CDR3 gives the full variable domain: GAGVSQSPRYKVAKRGQDVALRCDPISGHVSLFWYQQALGQGPEFLTYFQNEAQLDKSGLPSDRFFAERPEGSVSTLKIQRTQQEDSAVYLCASSLAPSGGPVEQYFGPGTRLTVT.